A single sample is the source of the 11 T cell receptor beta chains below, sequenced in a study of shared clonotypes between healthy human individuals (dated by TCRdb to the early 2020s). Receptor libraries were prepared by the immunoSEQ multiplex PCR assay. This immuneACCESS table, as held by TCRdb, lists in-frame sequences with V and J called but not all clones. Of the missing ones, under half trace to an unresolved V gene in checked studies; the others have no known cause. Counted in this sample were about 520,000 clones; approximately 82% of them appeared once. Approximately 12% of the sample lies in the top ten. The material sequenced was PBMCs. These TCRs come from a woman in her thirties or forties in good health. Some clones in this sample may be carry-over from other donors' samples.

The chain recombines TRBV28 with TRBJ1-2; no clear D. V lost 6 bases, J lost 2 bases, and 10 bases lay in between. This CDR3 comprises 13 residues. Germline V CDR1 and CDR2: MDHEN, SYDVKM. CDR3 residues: CASSRLENYGYTF. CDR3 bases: TGTGCCAGCAGCCGACTTGAGAACTATGGCTACACCTTC.

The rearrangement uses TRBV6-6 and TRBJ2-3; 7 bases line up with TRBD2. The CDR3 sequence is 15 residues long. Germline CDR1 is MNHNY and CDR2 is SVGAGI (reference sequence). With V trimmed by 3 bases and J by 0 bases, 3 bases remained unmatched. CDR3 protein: CASSYPAGSTDTQYF. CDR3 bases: TGTGCCAGCAGTTATCCAGCGGGGAGCACAGATACGCAGTATTTT.

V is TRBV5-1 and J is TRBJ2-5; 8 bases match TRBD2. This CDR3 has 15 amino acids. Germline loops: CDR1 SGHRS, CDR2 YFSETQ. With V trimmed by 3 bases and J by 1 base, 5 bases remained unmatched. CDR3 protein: CASSSRGTSQETQYF. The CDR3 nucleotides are TGCGCCAGCAGCTCCCGCGGGACTAGCCAAGAGACCCAGTACTTC.

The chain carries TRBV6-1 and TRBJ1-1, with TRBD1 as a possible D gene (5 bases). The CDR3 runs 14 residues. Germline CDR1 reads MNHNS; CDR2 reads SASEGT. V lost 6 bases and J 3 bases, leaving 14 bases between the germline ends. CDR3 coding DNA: TGTGCCAGCAGGGAGTATTGGGGCGACACTGAAGCTTTCTTT. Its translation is CASREYWGDTEAFF.

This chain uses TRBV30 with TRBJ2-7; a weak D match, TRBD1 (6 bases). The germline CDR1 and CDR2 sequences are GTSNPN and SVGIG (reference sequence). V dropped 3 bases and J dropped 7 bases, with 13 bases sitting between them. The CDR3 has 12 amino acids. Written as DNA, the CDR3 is TGTGCCTGGAGAGGACAGCGGAGGGAGCAGTACTTC. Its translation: CAWRGQRREQYF.

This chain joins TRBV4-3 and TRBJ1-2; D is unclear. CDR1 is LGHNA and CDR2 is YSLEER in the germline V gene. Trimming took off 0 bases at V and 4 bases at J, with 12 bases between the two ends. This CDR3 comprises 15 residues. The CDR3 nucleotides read TGCGCCAGCAGCCAAGATTCGTCCCGGGCCTATGGCTACACCTTC. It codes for CASSQDSSRAYGYTF.

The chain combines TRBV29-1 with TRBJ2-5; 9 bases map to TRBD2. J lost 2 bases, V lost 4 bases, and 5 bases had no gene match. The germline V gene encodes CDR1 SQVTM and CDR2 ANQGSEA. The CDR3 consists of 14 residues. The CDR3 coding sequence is TGCAGCGTTGGCCCGACTAGCGGACAAGAGACCCAGTACTTC. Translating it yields CSVGPTSGQETQYF.

The CDR3 loop is CASSLGHDRGNTEAFF. The CDR3 coding sequence is TGTGCCAGCAGCTTGGGTCACGACAGAGGGAACACTGAAGCTTTCTTT. V and J are TRBV5-4 and TRBJ1-1, with D possibly TRBD1 on 5 matching bases. The V gene's germline CDR1 is SGHNT and CDR2 YYREEE (reference sequence). The CDR3 is 16 amino acids. Trimming cost V 0 bases and J 1 base, with 13 bases left between them.

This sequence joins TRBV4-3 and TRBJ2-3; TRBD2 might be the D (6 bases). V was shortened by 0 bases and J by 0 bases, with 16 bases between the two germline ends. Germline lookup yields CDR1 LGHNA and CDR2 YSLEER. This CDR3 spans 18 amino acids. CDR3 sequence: CASSQDQNRGESTDTQYF. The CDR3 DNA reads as TGCGCCAGCAGCCAAGATCAGAATCGCGGGGAAAGCACAGATACGCAGTATTTT.

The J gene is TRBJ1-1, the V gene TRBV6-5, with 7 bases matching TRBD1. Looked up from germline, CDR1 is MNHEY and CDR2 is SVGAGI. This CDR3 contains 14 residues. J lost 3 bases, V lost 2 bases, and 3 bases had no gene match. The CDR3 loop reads CASSYGQADTEAFF. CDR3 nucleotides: TGTGCCAGCAGTTACGGACAGGCGGACACTGAAGCTTTCTTT.

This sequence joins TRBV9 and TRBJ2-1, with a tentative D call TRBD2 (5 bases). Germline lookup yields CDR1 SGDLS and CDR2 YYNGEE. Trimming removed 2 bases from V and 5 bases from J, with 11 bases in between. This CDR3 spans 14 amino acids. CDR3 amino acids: CASSVGGLHNEQFF. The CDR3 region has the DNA TGTGCCAGCAGCGTCGGAGGACTTCACAATGAGCAGTTCTTC. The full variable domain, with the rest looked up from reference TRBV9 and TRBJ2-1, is DSGVTQTPKHLITATGQRVTLRCSPRSGDLSVYWYQQSLDQGLQFLIQYYNGEERAKGNILERFSAQQFPDLHSELNLSSLELGDSALYFCASSVGGLHNEQFFGPGTRLTVL.